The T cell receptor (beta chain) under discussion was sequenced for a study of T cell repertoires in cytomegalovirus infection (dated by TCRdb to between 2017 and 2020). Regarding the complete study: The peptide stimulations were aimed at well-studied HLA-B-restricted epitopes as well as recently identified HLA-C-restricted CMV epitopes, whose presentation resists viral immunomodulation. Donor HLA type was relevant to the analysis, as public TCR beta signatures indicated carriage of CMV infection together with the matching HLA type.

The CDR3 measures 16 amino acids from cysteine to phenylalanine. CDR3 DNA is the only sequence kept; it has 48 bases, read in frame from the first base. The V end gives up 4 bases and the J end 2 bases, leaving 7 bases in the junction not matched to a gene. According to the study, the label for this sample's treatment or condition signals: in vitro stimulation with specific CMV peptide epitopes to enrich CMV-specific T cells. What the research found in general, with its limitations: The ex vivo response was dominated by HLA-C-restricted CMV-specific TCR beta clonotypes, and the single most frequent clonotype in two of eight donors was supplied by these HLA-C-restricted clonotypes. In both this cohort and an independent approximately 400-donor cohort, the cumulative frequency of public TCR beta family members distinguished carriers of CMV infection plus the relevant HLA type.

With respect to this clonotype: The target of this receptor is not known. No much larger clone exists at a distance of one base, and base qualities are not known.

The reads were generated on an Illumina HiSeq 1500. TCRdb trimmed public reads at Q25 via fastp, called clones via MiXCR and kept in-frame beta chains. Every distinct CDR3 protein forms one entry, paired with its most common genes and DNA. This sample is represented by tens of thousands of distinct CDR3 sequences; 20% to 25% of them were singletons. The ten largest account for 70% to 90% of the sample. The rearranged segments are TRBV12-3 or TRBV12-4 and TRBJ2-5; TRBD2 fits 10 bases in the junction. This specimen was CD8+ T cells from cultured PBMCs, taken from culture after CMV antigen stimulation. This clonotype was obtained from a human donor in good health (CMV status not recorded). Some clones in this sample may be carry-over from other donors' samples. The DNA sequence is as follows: TGTGCCAGCAGTTCCTCTAGCGGGAGAGCTCAAGAGACCCAGTACTTC. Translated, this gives CASSSSSGRAQETQYF.